The rows below give T cell receptor beta chains drawn from one sample of a study of identical twins. Each CDR3 protein is one row after TCRdb ran MiXCR on the 5' RACE reads. Of 1.5 million to 2 million distinct CDR3 sequences listed, less than 35% are singletons. The source material was cord blood. These receptors were collected from a newborn girl in good health. CDR3s include the opening cysteine and the closing phenylalanine or tryptophan. Clone size, where shown, is once, few, many, or a class for clones that have expanded.

clone_size,v_call,cdr3_aa
.,TRBV19,CASSIVGFSYNEQYF
few,TRBV2,CASRLRDRAYNEQFF
.,TRBV20-1,CSARDRMASGRDEQYF
.,TRBV7-2,CATERGRARTDTQYF
.,TRBV20-1,CSARAGMNTDTQYF
.,TRBV3-1,CASSQDTGSNYGYTF
.,TRBV10-3,CAISESEASEKLFF
.,TRBV6-5,CASSLTSSNVAYEQYF
.,TRBV5-1,CASSPSTPNYGYTF
.,TRBV20-1,CSAAISGGSYNEQYF
.,TRBV19,CASSTAGRRSYTF
.,TRBV5-1,CASSWGDRDNEQFF
.,TRBV3-1,CASSQDLLRHRGYSPLHF
.,TRBV4-1,CASSQDPYSANYGYTF